This T cell receptor (beta chain) came from a study of shared clonotypes between healthy human individuals. Overall study findings and caveats: When naive CD4 clonotypes were compared across several donors, approximately 5% were shared. Though the depth was large, rarefaction showed that sorted-subset sequencing was incomplete.

Only CD45RO-negative cells positively selected for CCR7 counted as naive CD8 cells, so terminally differentiated effector memory CD45RA+ cells were excluded. Regarding this clone: Its antigen is not identified.

Here immunoSEQ multiplex PCR was the method, and the copy in TCRdb shows in-frame clones only, minus some. This sample has some 740,000 clones, with nearly 95% found just once. Sequences were obtained from naive CD8+ T cells sorted from blood. The source of this sequence is a young man in good health.

CDR3 sequence (DNA): TGTGCCAGCAGCTTATTTGGGAGGGGAGACGACGAGCAGTACTTC. Amino acid sequence: CASSLFGRGDDEQYF. This rearrangement joins TRBV7-9 to TRBJ2-7; 7 bases agree with TRBD2. Germline CDR1 is SEHNR and CDR2 is FQNEAQ (reference sequence). V dropped 2 bases and J dropped 5; count of bases not matched to a gene: 9. The CDR3 is 15 residues long.